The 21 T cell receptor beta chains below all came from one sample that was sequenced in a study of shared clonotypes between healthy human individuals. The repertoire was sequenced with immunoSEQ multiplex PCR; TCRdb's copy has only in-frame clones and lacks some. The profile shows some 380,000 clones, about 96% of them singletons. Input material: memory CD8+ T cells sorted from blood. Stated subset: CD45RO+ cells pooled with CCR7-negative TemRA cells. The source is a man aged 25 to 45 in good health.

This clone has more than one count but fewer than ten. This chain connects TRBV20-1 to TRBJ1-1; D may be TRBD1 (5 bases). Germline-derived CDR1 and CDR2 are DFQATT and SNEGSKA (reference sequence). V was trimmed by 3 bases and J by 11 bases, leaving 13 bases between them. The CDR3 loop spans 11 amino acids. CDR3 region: CSASGASGAFF. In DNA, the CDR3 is TGCAGTGCTAGCGGGGCCTCGGGGGCTTTCTTT.

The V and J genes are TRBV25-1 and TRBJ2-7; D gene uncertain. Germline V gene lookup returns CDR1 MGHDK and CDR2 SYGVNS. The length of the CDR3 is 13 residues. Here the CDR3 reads CPIRGHATYEQYF. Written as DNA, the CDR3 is TGTCCTATTCGAGGCCACGCAACCTACGAGCAGTACTTC.

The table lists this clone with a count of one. The CDR3 region is CASSFAGRNTEAFF. CDR3 DNA sequence: TGTGCCAGCAGTTTCGCAGGGAGGAACACTGAAGCTTTCTTT. V and J are TRBV28 and TRBJ1-1; weak D call: TRBD1 (5 bases). Germline V CDR1 and CDR2: MDHEN, SYDVKM. This CDR3 spans 14 amino acids. Trimming stripped 3 bases from V and 1 base from J, with 9 bases between.

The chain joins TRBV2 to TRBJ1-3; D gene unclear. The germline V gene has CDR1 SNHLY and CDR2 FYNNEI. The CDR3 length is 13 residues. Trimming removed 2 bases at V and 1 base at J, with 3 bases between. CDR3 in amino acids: CASSERSGNTIYF. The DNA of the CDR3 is TGTGCCAGCAGTGAAAGGTCTGGAAACACCATATATTTT.

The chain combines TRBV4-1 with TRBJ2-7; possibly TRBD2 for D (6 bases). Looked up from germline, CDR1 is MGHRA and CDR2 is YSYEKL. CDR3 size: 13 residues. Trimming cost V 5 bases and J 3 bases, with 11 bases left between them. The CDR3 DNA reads TGCGCCAGCAGCGTCGGGACTGGCTACGAGCAGTACTTC. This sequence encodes CASSVGTGYEQYF.

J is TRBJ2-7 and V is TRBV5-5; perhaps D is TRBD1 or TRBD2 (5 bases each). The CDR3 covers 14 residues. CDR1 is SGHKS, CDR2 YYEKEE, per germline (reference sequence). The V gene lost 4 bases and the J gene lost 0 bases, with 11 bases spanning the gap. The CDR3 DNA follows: TGTGCCAGCAGCCGGGGCCCCAGCTCCTACGAGCAGTACTTC. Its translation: CASSRGPSSYEQYF.

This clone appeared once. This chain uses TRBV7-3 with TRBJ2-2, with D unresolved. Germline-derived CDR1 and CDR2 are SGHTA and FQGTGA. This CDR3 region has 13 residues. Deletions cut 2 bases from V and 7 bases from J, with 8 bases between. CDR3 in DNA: TGTGCCAGCAGCTTAGCCGGTGGCGGGGAGCTGTTTTTT. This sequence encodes CASSLAGGGELFF.

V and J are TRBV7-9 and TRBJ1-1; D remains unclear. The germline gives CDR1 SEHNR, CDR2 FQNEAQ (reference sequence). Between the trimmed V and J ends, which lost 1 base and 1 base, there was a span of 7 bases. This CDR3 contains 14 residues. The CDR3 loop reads CASSLDRQNTEAFF. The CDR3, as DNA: TGTGCCAGCAGCTTAGATCGACAGAACACTGAAGCTTTCTTT.

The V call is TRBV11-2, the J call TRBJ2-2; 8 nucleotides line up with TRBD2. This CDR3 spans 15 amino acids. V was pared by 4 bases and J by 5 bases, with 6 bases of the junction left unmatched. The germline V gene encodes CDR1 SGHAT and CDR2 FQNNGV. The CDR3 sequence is CASSSEREWTGELFF. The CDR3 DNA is TGTGCCAGCAGCTCCGAGCGGGAGTGGACCGGGGAGCTGTTTTTT.

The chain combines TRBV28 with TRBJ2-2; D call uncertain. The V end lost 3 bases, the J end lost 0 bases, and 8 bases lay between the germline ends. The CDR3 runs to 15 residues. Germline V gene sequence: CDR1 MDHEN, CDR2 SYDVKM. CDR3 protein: CASSFWRTNTGELFF. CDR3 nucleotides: TGTGCCAGCAGTTTCTGGCGGACGAACACCGGGGAGCTGTTTTTT.

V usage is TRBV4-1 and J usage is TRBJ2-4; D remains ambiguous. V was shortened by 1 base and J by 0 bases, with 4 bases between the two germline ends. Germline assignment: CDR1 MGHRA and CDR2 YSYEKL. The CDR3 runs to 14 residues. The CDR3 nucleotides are TGCGCCAGCAGCCAAGCGGGAGCCAAAAACATTCAGTACTTC. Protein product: CASSQAGAKNIQYF.

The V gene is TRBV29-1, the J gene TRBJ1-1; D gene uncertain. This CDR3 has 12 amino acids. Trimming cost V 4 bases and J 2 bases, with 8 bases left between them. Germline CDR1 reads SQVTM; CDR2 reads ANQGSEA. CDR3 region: CSVGFVNTEAFF. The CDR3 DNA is TGCAGCGTTGGTTTTGTTAACACTGAAGCTTTCTTT. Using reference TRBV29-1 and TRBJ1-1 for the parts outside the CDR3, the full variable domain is SAVISQKPSRDICQRGTSLTIQCQVDSQVTMMFWYRQQPGQSLTLIATANQGSEATYESGFVIDKFPISRPNLTFSTLTVSNMSPEDSSIYLCSVGFVNTEAFFGQGTRLTVV.

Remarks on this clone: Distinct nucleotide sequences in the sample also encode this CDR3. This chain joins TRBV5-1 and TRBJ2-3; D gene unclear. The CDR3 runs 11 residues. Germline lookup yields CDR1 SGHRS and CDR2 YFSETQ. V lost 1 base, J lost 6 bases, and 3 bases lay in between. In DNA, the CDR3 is TGCGCCAGCAGCTTGAGTGATACGCAGTATTTT. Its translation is CASSLSDTQYF.

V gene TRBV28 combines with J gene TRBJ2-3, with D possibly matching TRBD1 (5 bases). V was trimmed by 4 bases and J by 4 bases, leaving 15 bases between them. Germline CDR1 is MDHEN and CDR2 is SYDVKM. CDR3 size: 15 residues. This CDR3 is CASSSKGLGADTQYF. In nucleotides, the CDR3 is TGTGCCAGCAGTTCTAAGGGCCTAGGGGCAGATACGCAGTATTTT.

CDR3 coding DNA: TGTGCCAGTAGTAAACTTCGACTAGCGGGCACAGAGACCCAGTACTTC. This encodes CASSKLRLAGTETQYF. This sequence joins TRBV19 and TRBJ2-5, with 10 positions matching TRBD2. The CDR3 contains 16 residues. V shed 4 bases, J shed 4 bases, and the junction held 9 bases outside the gene matches. Germline loops: CDR1 LNHDA, CDR2 SQIVND (reference sequence).

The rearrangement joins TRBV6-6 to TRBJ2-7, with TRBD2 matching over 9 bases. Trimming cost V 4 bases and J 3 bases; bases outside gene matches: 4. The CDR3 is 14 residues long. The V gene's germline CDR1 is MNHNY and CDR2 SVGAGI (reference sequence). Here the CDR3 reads CASSLAGVLYEQYF. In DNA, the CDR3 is TGTGCCAGCAGTTTAGCGGGAGTCCTCTACGAGCAGTACTTC.

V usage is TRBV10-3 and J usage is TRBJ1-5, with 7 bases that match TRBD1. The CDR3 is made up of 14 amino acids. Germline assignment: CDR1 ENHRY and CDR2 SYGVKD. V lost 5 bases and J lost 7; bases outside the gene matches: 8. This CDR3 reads CAISLGGAGQPQHF. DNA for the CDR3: TGTGCCATCAGTCTAGGGGGCGCGGGACAGCCCCAGCATTTT.

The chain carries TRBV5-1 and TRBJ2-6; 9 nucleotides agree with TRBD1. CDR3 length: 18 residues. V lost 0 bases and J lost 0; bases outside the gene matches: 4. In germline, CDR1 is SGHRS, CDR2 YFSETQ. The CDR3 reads CASSLAGTGYSGANVLTF. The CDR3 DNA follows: TGCGCCAGCAGCTTGGCTGGGACAGGGTACTCTGGGGCCAACGTCCTGACTTTC. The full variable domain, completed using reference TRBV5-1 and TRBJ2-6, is KAGVTQTPRYLIKTRGQQVTLSCSPISGHRSVSWYQQTPGQGLQFLFEYFSETQRNKGNFPGRFSGRQFSNSRSEMNVSTLELGDSALYLCASSLAGTGYSGANVLTFGAGSRLTVL.

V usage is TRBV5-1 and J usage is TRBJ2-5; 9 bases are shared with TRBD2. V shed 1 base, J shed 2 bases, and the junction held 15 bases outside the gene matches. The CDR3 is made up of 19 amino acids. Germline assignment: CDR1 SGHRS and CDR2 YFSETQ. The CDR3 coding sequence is TGCGCCAGCAGCTTGATACCGGGACTAGCTTTGTCGGTACAAGAGACCCAGTACTTC. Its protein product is CASSLIPGLALSVQETQYF.

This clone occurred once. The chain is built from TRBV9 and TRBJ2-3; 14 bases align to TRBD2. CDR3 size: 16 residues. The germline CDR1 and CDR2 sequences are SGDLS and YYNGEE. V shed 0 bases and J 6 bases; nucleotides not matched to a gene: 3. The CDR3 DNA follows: TGTGCCAGCAGCGTAGGACTAGCGGGAGGGCTGGATACGCAGTATTTT. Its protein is CASSVGLAGGLDTQYF.

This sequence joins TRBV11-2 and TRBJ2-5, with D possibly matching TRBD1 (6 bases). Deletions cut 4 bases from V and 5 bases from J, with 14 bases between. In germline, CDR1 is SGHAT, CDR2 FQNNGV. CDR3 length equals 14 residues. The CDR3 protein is CASSSYRESETQYF. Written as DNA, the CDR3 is TGTGCCAGCAGCTCATACAGGGAATCGGAGACCCAGTACTTC.